A selection of T cell receptor beta chains follows, all from one sample in a study of Ad26.COV2.S vaccination and SARS-CoV-2 variants. Measured with immunoSEQ multiplex PCR; TCRdb has only the in-frame clones, and not every one. This table holds about 440,000 clones, 90% found once. This sample comprised peripheral blood, obtained in a trial of Ad26.COV2.S vaccine versus placebo. Receptors originate from a person aged 18-65 years who received the Ad26.COV2.S COVID-19 vaccine or a placebo. CDR3s include the opening cysteine and the closing phenylalanine or tryptophan. A D gene is named only where the DNA matches it firmly. Clone size is shown for a subset of rows, as once, few, many or a class of expanded clone.

NA,TRBV7-2,NA,TRBJ2-3,CASSSASDTDTQYF,TGTGCCAGCAGCTCAGCTTCCGACACAGATACGCAGTATTTT
NA,TRBV7-2,NA,TRBJ1-4,CASSRGGGFTEKLFF,TGTGCCAGCAGCCGGGGCGGGGGGTTCACTGAAAAACTGTTTTTT
TRBD2,TRBV10-3,NA,TRBJ2-1,CAIGLAVLNEQFF,TGTGCCATCGGACTAGCGGTACTCAATGAGCAGTTCTTC
TRBD1,TRBV20-1,NA,TRBJ2-3,CSAFDRGGQYF,TGCAGTGCTTTCGACAGGGGGGGACAGTATTTT
NA,TRBV28,few,TRBJ1-5,CASSTSTGLGSNQPQHF,TGTGCCAGCAGCACCAGTACAGGGCTCGGTAGCAATCAGCCCCAGCATTTT
TRBD2,TRBV3-1/TRBV3-2,NA,TRBJ2-5,CASSRLAKETQYF,TGTGCCAGCAGCCGACTAGCGAAGGAGACCCAGTACTTC
NA,TRBV19,once,TRBJ2-7,CASSIAEALGYEQYF,TGTGCCAGTAGTATAGCGGAGGCCCTTGGCTACGAGCAGTACTTC
TRBD2,TRBV15,NA,TRBJ2-2,CATSRPGTSGYTGELFF,TGTGCCACCAGCAGACCCGGGACTAGCGGATACACCGGGGAGCTGTTTTTT
NA,TRBV5-6,NA,TRBJ2-1,CASSGELGELNEQFF,TGTGCCAGCAGCGGAGAGCTAGGGGAACTCAATGAGCAGTTCTTC
NA,TRBV27,once,TRBJ2-2,CASSFGRSYTGELFF,TGTGCCAGCAGTTTTGGTCGGTCATACACCGGGGAGCTGTTTTTT
NA,TRBV5-6,NA,TRBJ2-1,CASSFTGHNEQFF,TGTGCCAGCAGCTTTACTGGACACAATGAGCAGTTCTTC
NA,TRBV19,NA,TRBJ2-1,CASANPGSYNEQFF,TGTGCCAGTGCTAATCCGGGGTCCTACAATGAGCAGTTCTTC
TRBD2,TRBV9,NA,TRBJ2-5,CASSLTGLAGVETQYF,TGTGCCAGCAGCTTGACCGGACTAGCGGGAGTGGAGACCCAGTACTTC
NA,TRBV15,NA,TRBJ2-7,CATSRGRGSYEQYF,TGTGCCACCAGCAGAGGCAGGGGCTCCTACGAGCAGTACTTC
TRBD1,TRBV18,NA,TRBJ2-2,CASSPTGAPNTGELFF,TGTGCCAGCTCACCAACAGGGGCACCGAACACCGGGGAGCTGTTTTTT
NA,TRBV28,NA,TRBJ1-5,CASSFPGTIQPQHF,TGTGCCAGCAGTTTCCCCGGGACAATTCAGCCCCAGCATTTT
NA,TRBV7-9,NA,TRBJ1-5,CASSLGFGASNQPQHF,TGTGCCAGCAGCTTAGGTTTTGGGGCAAGCAATCAGCCCCAGCATTTT
NA,TRBV19,NA,TRBJ1-2,CASGRGNYGYTF,TGTGCCAGTGGGAGAGGAAACTATGGCTACACCTTC
NA,TRBV7-2,NA,TRBJ2-5,CASSLVRQPQETQYF,TGTGCCAGCAGCTTAGTTCGACAGCCCCAAGAGACCCAGTACTTC
TRBD2,TRBV28,NA,TRBJ2-5,CASRLSGSGETQYF,TGTGCCAGCAGACTTAGCGGGAGCGGGGAGACCCAGTACTTC
NA,TRBV28,once,TRBJ2-5,CASSLWSSQETQYF,TGTGCCAGCAGTTTATGGAGCAGCCAAGAGACCCAGTACTTC
NA,TRBV25-1,NA,TRBJ1-3,CASSEWVRSSGNTIYF,TGTGCCAGCAGTGAATGGGTCAGATCCTCTGGAAACACCATATATTTT
NA,TRBV27,NA,TRBJ2-1,CASSFSSSSYNEQFF,TGTGCCAGCAGTTTCTCCAGTAGCTCCTACAATGAGCAGTTCTTC
NA,TRBV3-1/TRBV3-2,NA,TRBJ2-1,CASSQGRGNYNEQFF,TGTGCCAGCAGCCAAGGGCGCGGAAACTACAATGAGCAGTTCTTC
NA,TRBV4-1,NA,TRBJ1-3,CASSPLGNTIYF,TGCGCCAGCAGCCCACTCGGAAACACCATATATTTT
TRBD2,TRBV24-1,NA,TRBJ2-1,CATSDPVSGRAGEQFF,TGTGCCACCAGTGATCCCGTGAGTGGGAGGGCCGGTGAGCAGTTCTTC
NA,TRBV6-2/TRBV6-3,NA,TRBJ2-7,CASSRVPTYEQYF,TGTGCCAGCAGTAGGGTCCCTACCTACGAGCAGTACTTC
NA,TRBV5-8,NA,TRBJ2-7,CASSLGNKQYF,TGTGCCAGCAGCTTGGGTAATAAGCAGTACTTC
NA,TRBV19,once,TRBJ2-1,CASSIGNNNEQFF,TGTGCCAGTAGTATTGGGAATAACAATGAGCAGTTCTTC
NA,TRBV14,NA,TRBJ1-3,CASSQQGSGNTIYF,TGTGCCAGCAGCCAACAGGGTAGTGGAAACACCATATATTTT
NA,TRBV27,NA,TRBJ1-4,CASSLWAGPNEKLFF,TGTGCCAGCAGTTTATGGGCCGGGCCTAATGAAAAACTGTTTTTT
NA,TRBV11-2,NA,TRBJ2-2,CASSGRVWDTGELFF,TGTGCCAGCAGCGGCCGGGTGTGGGACACCGGGGAGCTGTTTTTT
NA,TRBV11-2,NA,TRBJ2-2,CASVPGVENTGELFF,TGTGCCAGCGTTCCTGGAGTAGAGAACACCGGGGAGCTGTTTTTT
NA,TRBV7-2,NA,TRBJ2-2,CASSLSSAVPGELFF,TGTGCCAGCAGCTTAAGCTCGGCAGTTCCCGGGGAGCTGTTTTTT
NA,TRBV5-4,NA,TRBJ2-1,CASSLYNEQFF,TGTGCCAGCAGCTTGTACAATGAGCAGTTCTTC
NA,TRBV7-2,NA,TRBJ2-1,CASSRGRLTYNEQFF,TGTGCCAGCAGCCGCGGCCGTCTCACCTACAATGAGCAGTTCTTC
NA,TRBV2,NA,TRBJ2-3,CASSEGGGQGTDTQYF,TGTGCCAGCAGTGAAGGGGGGGGACAGGGCACAGATACGCAGTATTTT
NA,TRBV19,once,TRBJ2-1,CASSVSARGANEQFF,TGTGCCAGTAGTGTTAGCGCCAGGGGGGCCAATGAGCAGTTCTTC
NA,TRBV12-3/TRBV12-4,few,TRBJ2-1,CASSSDSAPRFF,TGTGCCAGCAGCTCCGATAGCGCCCCGAGGTTCTTC
NA,TRBV7-9,NA,TRBJ1-3,CASSLTISGNTIYF,TGTGCCAGCAGCTTGACCATCTCTGGAAACACCATATATTTT
NA,TRBV10-3,NA,TRBJ2-7,CAISDLGGSYEQYF,TGTGCCATCAGTGATTTGGGGGGCTCCTACGAGCAGTACTTC
NA,TRBV5-4,once,TRBJ2-7,CASSLNYEQYF,TGTGCCAGCAGCTTGAACTACGAGCAGTACTTC
NA,TRBV4-3,NA,TRBJ1-2,CASSPSPGSWGYTF,TGCGCCAGCAGCCCGTCCCCGGGGAGTTGGGGCTACACCTTC
TRBD2,TRBV7-6,NA,TRBJ2-3,CASSLASGSLDTQYF,TGTGCCAGCAGCTTAGCTAGCGGGAGCTTAGATACGCAGTATTTT
NA,TRBV7-2,few,TRBJ2-7,CASSLGTGYEQYF,TGTGCCAGCAGCTTAGGGACGGGCTACGAGCAGTACTTC
TRBD1,TRBV7-9,NA,TRBJ1-1,CASLGTGGIRDTEAFF,TGTGCCAGCCTCGGGACAGGGGGGATTCGGGACACTGAAGCTTTCTTT
TRBD1,TRBV11-3,NA,TRBJ2-2,CASSSYATGLNTGELFF,TGTGCCAGCAGCTCCTACGCGACAGGGCTTAACACCGGGGAGCTGTTTTTT
NA,TRBV7-9,NA,TRBJ1-5,CASSLGRNSNQPQHF,TGTGCCAGCAGCTTAGGACGGAATAGCAATCAGCCCCAGCATTTT
NA,TRBV27,NA,TRBJ2-1,CASTPPEGNRYNEQFF,TGTGCCAGCACGCCCCCGGAAGGAAACAGATACAATGAGCAGTTCTTC